Listed below are T cell receptor beta chains from one sample, sequenced in a study of cytomegalovirus exposure and HLA in healthy donors. Assay used: immunoSEQ multiplex PCR; TCRdb lists only in-frame clones, some missing. The sample shows roughly 50,000 clones, and 2% to 2.5% sits with its ten largest clones. The specimen sequenced was PBMCs. The receptor set was obtained from a woman aged 40 to 50 in good health and CMV-seronegative. The CDR3 runs from the conserved cysteine through the conserved F or W. A D gene is named only where the DNA matches it firmly.

D gene	V gene	J gene	CDR3 DNA	CDR3 protein
-	TRBV7-2	TRBJ1-5	TGTGCCAGCAGCTTAGATATCAGGGTGAGCCAGCCCCAGCATTTT	CASSLDIRVSQPQHF
TRBD1	TRBV18	TRBJ2-7	TGTGCCAGCTCACCACGGGACAGGGGGAACGAGCAGTACTTC	CASSPRDRGNEQYF
TRBD1	TRBV2	TRBJ1-5	TGTGCCAGCACGGGACAGGGAGTTAGCAATCAGCCCCAGCATTTT	CASTGQGVSNQPQHF
TRBD2	TRBV7-8	TRBJ2-1	TGTGCCAGCAGCTCCCCGACTAGCGGGAGGGGAAATGAGCAGTTCTTC	CASSSPTSGRGNEQFF
TRBD1	TRBV18	TRBJ1-1	TGTGCCAGCTCACCCGGACAGGTCCCGAACACTGAAGCTTTCTTT	CASSPGQVPNTEAFF
TRBD2	TRBV5-4	TRBJ2-2	TGTGCCAGCAGCGGGGGGGCACTAGCGGGGGCAACGAACACCGGGGAGCTGTTTTTT	CASSGGALAGATNTGELFF
TRBD1	TRBV11-2	TRBJ2-7	TGTGCCAGCAGCTTATCAGACCGGGACAGGGGGCTCGAGCAGTACTTC	CASSLSDRDRGLEQYF
-	TRBV5-6	TRBJ2-5	TGTGCCAGCAGCTTGATCACGATCTCCCAAGAGAACCAGTACTTC	CASSLITISQENQYF
-	TRBV10-3	TRBJ2-7	TGTGCCATCAGTGAGGACAGCTACGAGCAGTACTTC	CAISEDSYEQYF
-	TRBV2	TRBJ2-3	TGTGCCAGCAGTGACAGATCGGATACGCAGTATTTT	CASSDRSDTQYF
TRBD2	TRBV9	TRBJ2-2	TGTGCCAGCAGCGTAGGTCGGAAACTAGCGGGAACGAACACCGGGGAGCTGTTTTTT	CASSVGRKLAGTNTGELFF
TRBD1	TRBV30	TRBJ1-5	TGTGCCTGGGTCGGACAGGGCAATCAGCCCCAGCATTTT	CAWVGQGNQPQHF
TRBD1	TRBV6-1	TRBJ1-2	TGTGCCAGCAGTGGGGACAGGGAAAATTATGGCTACACCTTC	CASSGDRENYGYTF
TRBD1	TRBV5-1	TRBJ2-7	TGCGCCAGCAGCTTGGGACAGGGGGCGTCCGAGCAGTACTTC	CASSLGQGASEQYF
-	TRBV6-1	TRBJ1-1	TGTGCCAGCAGTAATCAAGTGGGGGAGGAGATCTTT	CASSNQVGEEIF
TRBD1	TRBV6-1	TRBJ1-5	TGTGCCAGCATCGAGTATACAGGGGGCGGGCAGCCCCAGCATTTT	CASIEYTGGGQPQHF
TRBD2	TRBV5-1	TRBJ2-5	TGCGCCAGCAGCCCACGCCCGACTAGCGGATACCAAGAGACCCGGTACTTC	CASSPRPTSGYQETRYF
-	TRBV5-1	TRBJ2-7	TGCGCCAGCAGCTTGGCGGGGGGCGGCTCCTACGAGCAGTACTTC	CASSLAGGGSYEQYF
-	TRBV13	TRBJ1-2	TGTGCCAGCAGCTTAAGGGGGGGCCCCTATGGCTACACCTTC	CASSLRGGPYGYTF
TRBD1	TRBV4-1	TRBJ1-2	TGCGCCAGCAGCCATCGGGACAGTTCCTCCTATGGCTACACCTTC	CASSHRDSSSYGYTF
TRBD2	TRBV7-2	TRBJ2-7	TGTGCCAGCAGCCCATACCATCTAGCGGGGGCCACCTACGAGCAGTACTTC	CASSPYHLAGATYEQYF
TRBD1	TRBV7-2	TRBJ2-5	TGTGCCAGCCGTAGAGGGGGCGGGGAGACCCAGTACTTC	CASRRGGGETQYF
-	TRBV18	TRBJ1-1	TGTGCCAGCTCGCAGGGGTACACTGAAGCTTTCTTT	CASSQGYTEAFF
TRBD1	TRBV11-3	TRBJ1-1	TGTGCCAGCAGCTTAGGGGGGACAGCCTCTGAAGCTTTCTTT	CASSLGGTASEAFF
-	TRBV5-1	TRBJ2-5	TGCGCCAGCAGCCGGCTGGGGGGGGCCTGGGAGACCCAGTACTTC	CASSRLGGAWETQYF
TRBD1	TRBV9	TRBJ2-7	TGTGCCAGCAGCGGCAATGACAGGGGATTCTTCGCCTACGAGCAGTACTTC	CASSGNDRGFFAYEQYF
TRBD2	TRBV7-9	TRBJ2-5	TGTGCCAGCAGCCCTGGGACTAGCGGTTTTCAAGAGACCCAGTACTTC	CASSPGTSGFQETQYF
-	TRBV30	TRBJ1-1	TGTGCCTGGACCCTACAGGGGAACACTGAAGCTTTCTTT	CAWTLQGNTEAFF
-	TRBV5-1	TRBJ2-2	TGCGCCAGCAGCTTAGGACACGCCGGCGGCACCGGGGAGCTGTTTTTT	CASSLGHAGGTGELFF
-	TRBV7-2	TRBJ2-2	TGTGCCAGCAGCTTAGTGGCGGCGAACACCGGGGAGCTGTTTTTT	CASSLVAANTGELFF
-	TRBV7-7	TRBJ2-3	TGTGCTAGCAGCTACCAACAGGGCGATACGCAGTATTTT	CASSYQQGDTQYF
-	TRBV7-9	TRBJ2-5	TGTGCGGGGGGACCCCCCGACAGGGATGGTCGGGAGACCCAGTACTTC	CAGGPPDRDGRETQYF
-	TRBV4-3	TRBJ2-2	TGCGCCAGCAGCCAAGAATTTATCGGAGGTAACACCGGGGAGCTGTTTTTT	CASSQEFIGGNTGELFF
TRBD2	TRBV5-4	TRBJ2-5	TGTGCCAGCACCCGGGGGGGAAAGTCTGGCGAGACCCAGTACTTC	CASTRGGKSGETQYF
-	TRBV5-1	TRBJ1-5	TGCGCCAGCAGCTTCCGGGGAGAGAGCAATCAGCCCCAGCATTTT	CASSFRGESNQPQHF
-	TRBV4-2	TRBJ1-2	TGTGCCAGCAGCCAAAACACAGGGCTCGGCTACACCTTC	CASSQNTGLGYTF
TRBD1	TRBV4-3	TRBJ1-2	TGCGCCAGCAGCCAACTGACGCCTGGACAGGGAAACTATGGCTACACCTTC	CASSQLTPGQGNYGYTF
-	TRBV7-9	TRBJ1-4	TGTGCCAGCAGCGTCATTTCAGGGCATACTAATGAAAAACTGTTTTTT	CASSVISGHTNEKLFF
-	TRBV25-1	TRBJ2-2	TGTGCCAGCAGTGACCTGAGTTCCCTCACCGGGGAGCTGTTTTTT	CASSDLSSLTGELFF
-	TRBV10-3	TRBJ1-1	TGTGCCATCCTGGCGAACACTGAAGCTTTCTTT	CAILANTEAFF
-	TRBV6-1	TRBJ1-1	TGTGCCAGCAGTGAGTTCGACAGGATTGACACTGAAGCTTTCTTT	CASSEFDRIDTEAFF
TRBD1	TRBV19	TRBJ1-4	TGTGCCAGTAGCCTCTGGACAGGAGGAGTGGCGGAAAAACTGTTTTTT	CASSLWTGGVAEKLFF
TRBD2	TRBV7-3	TRBJ2-1	TGTGCCAGCAGCTTAATCCGTAGCGGGAGTGTCAATGAGCAGTTCTTC	CASSLIRSGSVNEQFF
-	TRBV12-1	TRBJ2-1	TGTGCCAGCAGCTTTGATACTTCGATGTCTAATTACAATGAGCAGTTCTTC	CASSFDTSMSNYNEQFF
-	TRBV12-5	TRBJ2-3	TGTGCTAGTGGTTTGCCCCTACTAGGTCCAGATACGCAGTATTTT	CASGLPLLGPDTQYF